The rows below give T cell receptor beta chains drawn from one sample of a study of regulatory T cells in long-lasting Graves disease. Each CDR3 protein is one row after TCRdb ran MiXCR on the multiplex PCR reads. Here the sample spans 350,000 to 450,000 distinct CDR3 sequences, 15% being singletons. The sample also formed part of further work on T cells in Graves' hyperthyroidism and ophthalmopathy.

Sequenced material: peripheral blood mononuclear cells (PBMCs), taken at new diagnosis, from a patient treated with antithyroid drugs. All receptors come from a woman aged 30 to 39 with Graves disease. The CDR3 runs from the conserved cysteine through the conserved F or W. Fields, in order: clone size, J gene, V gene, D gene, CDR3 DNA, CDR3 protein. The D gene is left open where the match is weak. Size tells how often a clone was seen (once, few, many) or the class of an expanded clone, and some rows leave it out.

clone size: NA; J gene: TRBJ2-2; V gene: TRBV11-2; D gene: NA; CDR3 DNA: TGTGCCAGCAGCTGGGGTCCCGGGACCGTCGGGGAGCTGTTTTTT; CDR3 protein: CASSWGPGTVGELFF
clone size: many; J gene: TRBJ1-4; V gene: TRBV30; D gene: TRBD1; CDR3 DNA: TGTGCCTGGAGGAAGACAGGGGGGAATGAAAAACTGTTTTTT; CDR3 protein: CAWRKTGGNEKLFF
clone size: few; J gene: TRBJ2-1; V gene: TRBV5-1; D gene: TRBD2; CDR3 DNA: TGCGCCAGCAGCCCAACTAGCGGGAAAGATACTGAGCAGTTCTTC; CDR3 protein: CASSPTSGKDTEQFF
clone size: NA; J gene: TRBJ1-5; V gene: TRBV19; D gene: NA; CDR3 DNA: TGTGCCAGTACAATCCGGGGGTACAATCAGCCCCAGCATTTT; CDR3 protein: CASTIRGYNQPQHF
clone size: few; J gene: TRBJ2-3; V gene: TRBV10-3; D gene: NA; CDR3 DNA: TGTGCCATCAGTGAGTCGTGGGTAGCGACAGACACAGATACGCAGTATTTT; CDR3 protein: CAISESWVATDTDTQYF
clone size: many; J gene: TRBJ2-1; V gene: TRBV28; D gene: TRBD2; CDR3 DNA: TGTGCCAGCAGTACCTCCGGGACTAGTTCGCCCAATGAGCAGTTCTTC; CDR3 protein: CASSTSGTSSPNEQFF
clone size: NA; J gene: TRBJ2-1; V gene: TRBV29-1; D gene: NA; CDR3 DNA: TGCAGCGTTGCCAGCAACAATGAGCAGTTCTTC; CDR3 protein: CSVASNNEQFF
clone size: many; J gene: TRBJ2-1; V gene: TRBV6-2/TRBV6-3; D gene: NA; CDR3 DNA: TGTGCCAGCAGTCTCGCGGCGGCGGGAACCTCCTACAATGAGCAGTTCTTC; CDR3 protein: CASSLAAAGTSYNEQFF
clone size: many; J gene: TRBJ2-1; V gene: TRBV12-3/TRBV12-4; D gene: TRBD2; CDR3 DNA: TGTGCCAGCAGTACCGCAGCGGGGCCTACCTACAATGAGCAGTTCTTC; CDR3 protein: CASSTAAGPTYNEQFF
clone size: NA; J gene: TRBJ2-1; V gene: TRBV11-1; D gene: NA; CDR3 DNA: TGTGCCAGCAGCGCGATGGACAATGAGCAGTTCTTC; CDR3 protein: CASSAMDNEQFF
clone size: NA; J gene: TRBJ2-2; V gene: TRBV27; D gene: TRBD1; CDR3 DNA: TGTGCCAGCAGTTTCGACAGGGTCAACAGCGGGGAGCTGTTTTTT; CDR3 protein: CASSFDRVNSGELFF
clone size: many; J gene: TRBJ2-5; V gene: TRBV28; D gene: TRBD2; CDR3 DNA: TGTGCCAGCAGTTCCGCCGGTAGCGGGAGTGGGGAGACCCAGTACTTC; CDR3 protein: CASSSAGSGSGETQYF
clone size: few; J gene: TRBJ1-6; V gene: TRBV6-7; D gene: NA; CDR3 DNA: TGTGCCAGCCCCTCGGTGGGATCCTATAATTCACCCCTCCACTTT; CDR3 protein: CASPSVGSYNSPLHF
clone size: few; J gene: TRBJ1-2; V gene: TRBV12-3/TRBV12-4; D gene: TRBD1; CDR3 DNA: TGTGCCAGCAGTTCCGGGACAGGGAGCGGCATGGGCTATGGCTACACCTTC; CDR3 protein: CASSSGTGSGMGYGYTF
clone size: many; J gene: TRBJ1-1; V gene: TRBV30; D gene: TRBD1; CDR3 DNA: TGTGCCTGGAGTGCAGGGGGGAACACTGAAGCTTTCTTT; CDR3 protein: CAWSAGGNTEAFF
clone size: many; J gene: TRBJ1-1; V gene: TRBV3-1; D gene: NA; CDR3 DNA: TGTGCCAGCAGCCGCGTTCAGGGATTTGAAGCTTTCTTT; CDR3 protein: CASSRVQGFEAFF
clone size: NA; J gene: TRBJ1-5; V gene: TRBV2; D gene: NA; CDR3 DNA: TGTGCCAGCAGTTCGGGGGGACTGAGCAATCAGCCCCAGCATTTT; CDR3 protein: CASSSGGLSNQPQHF
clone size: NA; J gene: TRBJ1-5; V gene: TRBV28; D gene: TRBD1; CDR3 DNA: TGTGCCAGCAGTTCCAGGACAACCCAGGGACAGCCCCCGCATTTT; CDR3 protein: CASSSRTTQGQPPHF